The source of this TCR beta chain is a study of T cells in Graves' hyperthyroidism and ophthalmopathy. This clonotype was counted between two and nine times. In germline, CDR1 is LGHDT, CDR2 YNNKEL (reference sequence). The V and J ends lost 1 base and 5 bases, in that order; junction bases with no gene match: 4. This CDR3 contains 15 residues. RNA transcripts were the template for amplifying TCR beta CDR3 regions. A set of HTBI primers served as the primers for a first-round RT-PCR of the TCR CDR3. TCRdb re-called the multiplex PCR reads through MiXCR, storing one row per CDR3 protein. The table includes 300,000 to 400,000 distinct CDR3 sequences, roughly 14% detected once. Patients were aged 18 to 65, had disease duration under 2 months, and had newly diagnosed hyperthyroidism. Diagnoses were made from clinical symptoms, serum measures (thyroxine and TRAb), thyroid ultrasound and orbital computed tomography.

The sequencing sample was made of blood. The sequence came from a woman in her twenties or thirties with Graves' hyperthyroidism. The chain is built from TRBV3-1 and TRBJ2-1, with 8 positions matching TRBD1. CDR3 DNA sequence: TGTGCCAGCAGCCAAGCAGGGGGCGCGAACAATGAGCAGTTCTTC. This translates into CASSQAGGANNEQFF.